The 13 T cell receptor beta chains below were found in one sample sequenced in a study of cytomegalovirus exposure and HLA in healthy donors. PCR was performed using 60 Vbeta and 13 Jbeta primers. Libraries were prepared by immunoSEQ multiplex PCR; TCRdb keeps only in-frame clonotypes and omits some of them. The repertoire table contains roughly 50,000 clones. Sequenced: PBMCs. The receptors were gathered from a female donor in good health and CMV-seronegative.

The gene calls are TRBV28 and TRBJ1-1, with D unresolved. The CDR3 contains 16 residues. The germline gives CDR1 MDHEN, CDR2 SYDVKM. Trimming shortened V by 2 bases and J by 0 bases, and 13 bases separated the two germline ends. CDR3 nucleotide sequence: TGTGCCAGCAGTTTACCCGACCTAGTCGTGAACACTGAAGCTTTCTTT. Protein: CASSLPDLVVNTEAFF.

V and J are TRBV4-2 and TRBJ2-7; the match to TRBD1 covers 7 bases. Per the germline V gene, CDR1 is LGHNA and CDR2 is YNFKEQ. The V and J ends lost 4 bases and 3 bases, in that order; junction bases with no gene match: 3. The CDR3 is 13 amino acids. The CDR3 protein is CASSPTGVYEQYF. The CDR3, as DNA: TGTGCCAGCAGCCCCACAGGGGTCTACGAGCAGTACTTC.

The DNA for the CDR3 is TGTGCCAGCAGCCAAGAAAGGGGATCCCTTAGCGGGGGAAGCTCCTACGAGCAGTACTTC. Amino acids: CASSQERGSLSGGSSYEQYF. The chain uses TRBV4-2 and TRBJ2-7, with 9 positions matching TRBD2. V trimming: 0 bases; J trimming: 0 bases; junction bases outside the gene matches: 15. Germline CDR1 LGHNA, CDR2 YNFKEQ. This CDR3 spans 20 amino acids.

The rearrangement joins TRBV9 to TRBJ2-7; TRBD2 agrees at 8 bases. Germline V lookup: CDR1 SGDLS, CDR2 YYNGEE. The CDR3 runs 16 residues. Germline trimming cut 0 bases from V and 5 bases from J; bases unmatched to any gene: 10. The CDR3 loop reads CASSVAPGLEDHEQYF. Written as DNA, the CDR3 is TGTGCCAGCAGCGTAGCCCCGGGACTAGAGGACCACGAGCAGTACTTC. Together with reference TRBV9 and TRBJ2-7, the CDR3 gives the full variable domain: DSGVTQTPKHLITATGQRVTLRCSPRSGDLSVYWYQQSLDQGLQFLIQYYNGEERAKGNILERFSAQQFPDLHSELNLSSLELGDSALYFCASSVAPGLEDHEQYFGPGTRLTVT.

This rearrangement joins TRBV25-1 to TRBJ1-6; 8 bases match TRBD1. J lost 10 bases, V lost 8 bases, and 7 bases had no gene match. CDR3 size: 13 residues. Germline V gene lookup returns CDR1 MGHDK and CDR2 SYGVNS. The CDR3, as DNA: TGTGCCAGCGACAGGGGCCCCGGGTCACCCCTCCACTTT. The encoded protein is CASDRGPGSPLHF. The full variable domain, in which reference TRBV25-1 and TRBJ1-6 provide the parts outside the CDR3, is EADIYQTPRYLVIGTGKKITLECSQTMGHDKMYWYQQDPGMELHLIHYSYGVNSTEKGDLSSESTVSRIRTEHFPLTLESARPSHTSQYLCASDRGPGSPLHFGNGTRLTVT.

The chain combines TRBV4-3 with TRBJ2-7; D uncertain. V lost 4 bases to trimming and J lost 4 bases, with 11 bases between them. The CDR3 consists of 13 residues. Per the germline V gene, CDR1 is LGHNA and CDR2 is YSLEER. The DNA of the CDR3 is TGCGCCAGCAGCCGAGAATACATGTACGAGCAGTACTTC. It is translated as CASSREYMYEQYF.

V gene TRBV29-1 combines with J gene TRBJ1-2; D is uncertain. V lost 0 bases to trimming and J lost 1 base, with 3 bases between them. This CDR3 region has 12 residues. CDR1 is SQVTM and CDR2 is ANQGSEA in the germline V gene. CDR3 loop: CSVEDSNYGYTF. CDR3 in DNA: TGCAGCGTTGAAGACAGTAACTATGGCTACACCTTC.

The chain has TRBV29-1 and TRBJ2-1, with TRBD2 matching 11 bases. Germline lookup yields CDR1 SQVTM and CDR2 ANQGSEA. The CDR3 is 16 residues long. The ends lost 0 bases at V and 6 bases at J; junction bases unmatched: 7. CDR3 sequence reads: CSVEEGSGRAGNEQFF. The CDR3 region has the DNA TGCAGCGTTGAAGAGGGTAGCGGGAGGGCCGGCAATGAGCAGTTCTTC.

In nucleotides, the CDR3 is TGTGCCAGTAGTAAGCGGGGCACAGGTCCGAACACTGAAGCTTTCTTT. Translating gives CASSKRGTGPNTEAFF. The chain couples TRBV19 to TRBJ1-1, with D maybe TRBD1 (5 bases). V lost 4 bases, J lost 1 base, and 16 bases lay in between. CDR1 and CDR2 (germline): LNHDA, SQIVND (reference sequence). The CDR3 is 16 amino acids.

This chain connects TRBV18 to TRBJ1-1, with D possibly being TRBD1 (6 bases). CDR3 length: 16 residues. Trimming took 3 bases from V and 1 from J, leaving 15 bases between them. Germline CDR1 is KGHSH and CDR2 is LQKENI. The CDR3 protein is CASSPSYRATNTEAFF. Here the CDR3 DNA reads TGTGCCAGCTCACCCTCTTACAGGGCCACGAACACTGAAGCTTTCTTT. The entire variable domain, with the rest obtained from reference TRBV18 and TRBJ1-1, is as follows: NAGVMQNPRHLVRRRGQEARLRCSPMKGHSHVYWYRQLPEEGLKFMVYLQKENIIDESGMPKERFSAEFPKEGPSILRIQQVVRGDSAAYFCASSPSYRATNTEAFFGQGTRLTVV.

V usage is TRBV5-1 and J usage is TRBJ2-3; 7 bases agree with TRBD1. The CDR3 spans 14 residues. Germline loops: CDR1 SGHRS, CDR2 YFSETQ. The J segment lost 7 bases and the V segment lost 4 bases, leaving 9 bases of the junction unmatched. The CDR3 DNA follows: TGCGCCAGCAGCCCAGGTACAGGGGATTATACGCAGTATTTT. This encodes CASSPGTGDYTQYF.

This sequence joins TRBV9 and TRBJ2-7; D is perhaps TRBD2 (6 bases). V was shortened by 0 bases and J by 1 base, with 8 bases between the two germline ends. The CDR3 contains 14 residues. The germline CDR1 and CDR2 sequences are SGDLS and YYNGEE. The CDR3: CASSVARDSYEQYF. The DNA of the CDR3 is TGTGCCAGCAGCGTAGCGCGGGATTCCTACGAGCAGTACTTC.

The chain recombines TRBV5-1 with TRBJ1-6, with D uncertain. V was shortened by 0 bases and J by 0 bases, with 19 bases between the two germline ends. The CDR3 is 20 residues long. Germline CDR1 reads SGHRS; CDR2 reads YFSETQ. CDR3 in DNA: TGCGCCAGCAGCTTGGCGCCTCGAGGAAGGGAGAGCTCCTATAATTCACCCCTCCACTTT. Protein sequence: CASSLAPRGRESSYNSPLHF.